This T cell receptor beta chain emerged from a study of kidney transplant recipient with SARS-CoV-2 infection. V lost 3 bases and J lost 2, with 16 bases in between. There are 17 residues in the CDR3. CDR1 LNHDA and CDR2 SQIVND come from the germline V gene (reference sequence). In this sample, this clonotype turned up many times. TCRdb independently ran MiXCR on the reads; one entry per CDR3 protein. This sample has some 220,000 distinct CDR3 sequences, with about 30% found just once. The sequence was obtained from a male patient in his 30s who had COVID-19 and was a kidney transplant recipient. Some of the T cells may derive from the graft donor. The specimen comprised a blood sample, sampled at baseline and on day 111 from a kidney transplant recipient. This chain connects TRBV19 to TRBJ2-2; D not resolved. The CDR3 loop is CASSISRLPINTGELFF. CDR3 nucleotides: TGTGCCAGTAGTATTTCTCGTCTTCCCATAAACACCGGGGAGCTGTTTTTT.